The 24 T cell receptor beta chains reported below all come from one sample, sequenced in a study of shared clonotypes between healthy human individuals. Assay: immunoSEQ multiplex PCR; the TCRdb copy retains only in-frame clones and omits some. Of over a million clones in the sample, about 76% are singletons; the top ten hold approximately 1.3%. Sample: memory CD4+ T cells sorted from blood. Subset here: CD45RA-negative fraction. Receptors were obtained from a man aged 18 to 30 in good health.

The CDR3 loop reads CAISGQGTYGYTF. CDR3 DNA sequence: TGTGCCATCAGCGGACAGGGTACCTATGGCTACACCTTC. The V call is TRBV10-3, the J call TRBJ1-2; 8 positions match TRBD1. V lost 6 bases, J lost 4 bases, and 4 bases stayed unmatched. Looked up from germline, CDR1 is ENHRY and CDR2 is SYGVKD. The CDR3 consists of 13 residues.

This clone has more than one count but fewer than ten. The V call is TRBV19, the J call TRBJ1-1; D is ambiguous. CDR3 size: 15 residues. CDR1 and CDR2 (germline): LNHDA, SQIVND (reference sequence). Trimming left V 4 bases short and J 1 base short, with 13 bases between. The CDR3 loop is CASSTPVTRNTEAFF. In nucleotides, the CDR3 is TGTGCCAGTAGTACTCCGGTCACCCGGAACACTGAAGCTTTCTTT.

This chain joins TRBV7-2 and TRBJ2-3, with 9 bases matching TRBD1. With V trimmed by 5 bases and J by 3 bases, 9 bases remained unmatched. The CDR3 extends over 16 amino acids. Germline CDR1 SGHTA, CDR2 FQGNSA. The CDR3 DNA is TGTGCCAGCAGCCTCGGGGGGACAGGGAGGACAGATACGCAGTATTTT. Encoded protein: CASSLGGTGRTDTQYF.

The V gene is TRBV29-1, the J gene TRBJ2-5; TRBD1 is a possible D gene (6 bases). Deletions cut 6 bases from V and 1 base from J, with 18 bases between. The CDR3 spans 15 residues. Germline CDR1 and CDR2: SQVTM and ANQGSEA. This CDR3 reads CSVPTLTGIQETQYF. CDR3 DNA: TGCAGCGTCCCAACCCTCACAGGGATCCAAGAGACCCAGTACTTC.

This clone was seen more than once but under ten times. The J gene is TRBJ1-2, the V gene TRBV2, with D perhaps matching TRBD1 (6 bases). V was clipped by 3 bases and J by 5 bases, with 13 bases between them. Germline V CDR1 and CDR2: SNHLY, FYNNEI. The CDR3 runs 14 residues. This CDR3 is CASSEGGQFYGYTF. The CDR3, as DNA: TGTGCCAGCAGTGAGGGGGGGCAGTTTTATGGCTACACCTTC.

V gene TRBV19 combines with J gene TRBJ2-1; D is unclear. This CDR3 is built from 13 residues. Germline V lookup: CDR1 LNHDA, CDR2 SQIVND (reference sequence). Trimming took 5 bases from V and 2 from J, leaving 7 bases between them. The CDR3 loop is CASSLTAYNEQFF. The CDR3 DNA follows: TGTGCCAGTAGTCTCACAGCCTACAATGAGCAGTTCTTC. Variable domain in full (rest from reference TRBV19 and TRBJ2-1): DGGITQSPKYLFRKEGQNVTLSCEQNLNHDAMYWYRQDPGQGLRLIYYSQIVNDFQKGDIAEGYSVSREKKESFPLTVTSAQKNPTAFYLCASSLTAYNEQFFGPGTRLTVL.

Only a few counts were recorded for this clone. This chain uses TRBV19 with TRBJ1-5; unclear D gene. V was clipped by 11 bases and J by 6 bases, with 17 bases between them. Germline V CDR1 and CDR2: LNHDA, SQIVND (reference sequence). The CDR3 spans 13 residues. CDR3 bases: TGTGCCGGATCTGAACAACGAGGTCAGCCCCAGCATTTT. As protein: CAGSEQRGQPQHF.

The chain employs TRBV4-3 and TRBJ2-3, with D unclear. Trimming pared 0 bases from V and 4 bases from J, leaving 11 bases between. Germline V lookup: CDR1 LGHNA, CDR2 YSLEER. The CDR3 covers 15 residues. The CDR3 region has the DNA TGCGCCAGCAGCCAAGAGGGGTTGGGCCCAGATACGCAGTATTTT. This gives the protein CASSQEGLGPDTQYF.

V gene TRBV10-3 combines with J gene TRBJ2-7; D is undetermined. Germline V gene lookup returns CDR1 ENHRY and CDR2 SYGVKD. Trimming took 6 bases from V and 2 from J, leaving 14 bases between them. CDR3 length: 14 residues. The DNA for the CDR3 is TGTGCCATCAGCCCGGGTCCTTTGACCTACGAGCAGTACTTC. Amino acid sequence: CAISPGPLTYEQYF.

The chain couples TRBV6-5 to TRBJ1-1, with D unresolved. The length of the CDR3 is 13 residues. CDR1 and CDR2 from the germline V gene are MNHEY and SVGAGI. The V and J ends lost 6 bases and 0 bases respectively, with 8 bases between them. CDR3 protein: CASRRTLNTEAFF. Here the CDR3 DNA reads TGTGCCAGCAGAAGGACGTTGAACACTGAAGCTTTCTTT.

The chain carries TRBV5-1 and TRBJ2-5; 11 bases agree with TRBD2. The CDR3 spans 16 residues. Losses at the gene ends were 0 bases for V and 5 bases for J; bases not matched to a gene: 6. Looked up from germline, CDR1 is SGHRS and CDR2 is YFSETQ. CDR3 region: CASSLVASGRSETQYF. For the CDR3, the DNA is TGCGCCAGCAGCTTGGTGGCTAGCGGGAGGAGTGAGACCCAGTACTTC.

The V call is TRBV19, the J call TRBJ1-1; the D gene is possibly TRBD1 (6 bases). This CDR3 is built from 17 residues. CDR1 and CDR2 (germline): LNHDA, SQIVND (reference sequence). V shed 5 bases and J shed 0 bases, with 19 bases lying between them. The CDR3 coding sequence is TGTGCCAGTAGTCCCCGGGGAGGACAGCTCATGAACACTGAAGCTTTCTTT. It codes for CASSPRGGQLMNTEAFF.

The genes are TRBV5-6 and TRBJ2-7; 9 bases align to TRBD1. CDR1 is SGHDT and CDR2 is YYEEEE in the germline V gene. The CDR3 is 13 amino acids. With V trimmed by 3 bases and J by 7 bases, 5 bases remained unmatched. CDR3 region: CASSSGTGFEQYF. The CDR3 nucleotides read TGTGCCAGCAGCTCCGGGACAGGGTTTGAGCAGTACTTC.

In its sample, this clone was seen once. The CDR3 DNA reads TGTGCCAGCAGCCTCGGAAACACCATATATTTT. Encoded protein: CASSLGNTIYF. The J gene is TRBJ1-3, the V gene TRBV7-8; D not certain. V shed 5 bases and J shed 4 bases, with 3 bases lying between them. Germline V gene lookup returns CDR1 SGHVS and CDR2 FQNEAQ. The CDR3 length is 11 residues. Supplemented by reference TRBV7-8 and TRBJ1-3, the full variable domain reads GAGVSQSPRYKVAKRGQDVALRCDPISGHVSLFWYQQALGQGPEFLTYFQNEAQLDKSGLPSDRFFAERPEGSVSTLKIQRTQQEDSAVYLCASSLGNTIYFGEGSWLTVV.

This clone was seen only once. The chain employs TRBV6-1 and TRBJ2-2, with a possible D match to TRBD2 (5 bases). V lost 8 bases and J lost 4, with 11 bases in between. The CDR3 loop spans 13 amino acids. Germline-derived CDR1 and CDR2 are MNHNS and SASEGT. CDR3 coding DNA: TGTGCCAGCGGGAGTTCTAGCACCGGGGAGCTGTTTTTT. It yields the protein CASGSSSTGELFF.

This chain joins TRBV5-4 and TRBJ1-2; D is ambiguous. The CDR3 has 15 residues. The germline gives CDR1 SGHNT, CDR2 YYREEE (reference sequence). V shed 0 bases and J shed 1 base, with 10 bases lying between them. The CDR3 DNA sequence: TGTGCCAGCAGCTTGGCGGGCAGGAATAACTATGGCTACACCTTC. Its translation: CASSLAGRNNYGYTF.

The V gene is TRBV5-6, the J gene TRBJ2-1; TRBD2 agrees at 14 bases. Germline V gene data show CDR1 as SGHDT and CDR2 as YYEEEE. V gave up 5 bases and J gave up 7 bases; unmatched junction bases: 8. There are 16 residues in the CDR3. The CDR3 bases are TGTGCCAGCAGTTCCAGACTAGCGGGGGGGAGAAATGAGCAGTTCTTC. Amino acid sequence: CASSSRLAGGRNEQFF. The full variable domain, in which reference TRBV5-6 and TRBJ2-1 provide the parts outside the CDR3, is DAGVTQSPTHLIKTRGQQVTLRCSPKSGHDTVSWYQQALGQGPQFIFQYYEEEERQRGNFPDRFSGHQFPNYSSELNVNALLLGDSALYLCASSSRLAGGRNEQFFGPGTRLTVL.

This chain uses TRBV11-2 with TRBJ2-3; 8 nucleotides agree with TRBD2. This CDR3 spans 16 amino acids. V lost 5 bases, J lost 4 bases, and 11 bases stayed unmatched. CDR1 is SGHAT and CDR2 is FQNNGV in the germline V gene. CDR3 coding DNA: TGTGCCAGCAGCCTAGGGACCCGGGGGGGATCAGATACGCAGTATTTT. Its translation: CASSLGTRGGSDTQYF.

Here the CDR3 DNA reads TGTGCCAGCAGCACCTCCCTAGCGGGAGGGCCGAGTGAGCAGTTCTTC. This sequence encodes CASSTSLAGGPSEQFF. The chain has TRBV7-8 and TRBJ2-1, with 12 bases lining up with TRBD2. The CDR3 is made up of 16 amino acids. The V and J ends lost 5 bases and 9 bases, in that order; junction bases with no gene match: 11. Germline values: CDR1 SGHVS, CDR2 FQNEAQ.

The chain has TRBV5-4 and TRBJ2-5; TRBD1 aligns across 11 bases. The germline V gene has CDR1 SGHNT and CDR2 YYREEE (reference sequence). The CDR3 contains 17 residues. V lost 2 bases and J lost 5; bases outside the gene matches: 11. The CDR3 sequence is CASSFSGTGGLGETQYF. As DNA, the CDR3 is TGTGCCAGCAGCTTCTCCGGGACAGGGGGTCTGGGGGAGACCCAGTACTTC. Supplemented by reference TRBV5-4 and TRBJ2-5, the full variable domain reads ETGVTQSPTHLIKTRGQQVTLRCSSQSGHNTVSWYQQALGQGPQFIFQYYREEENGRGNFPPRFSGLQFPNYSSELNVNALELDDSALYLCASSFSGTGGLGETQYFGPGTRLLVL.

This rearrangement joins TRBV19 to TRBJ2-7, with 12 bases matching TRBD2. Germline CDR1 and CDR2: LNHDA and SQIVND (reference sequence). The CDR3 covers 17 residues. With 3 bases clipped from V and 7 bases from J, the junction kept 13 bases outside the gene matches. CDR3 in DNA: TGTGCCAGTAGTATCCGCATCGGGACTAGCGGGCTCGGGGAGCAGTACTTC. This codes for CASSIRIGTSGLGEQYF.

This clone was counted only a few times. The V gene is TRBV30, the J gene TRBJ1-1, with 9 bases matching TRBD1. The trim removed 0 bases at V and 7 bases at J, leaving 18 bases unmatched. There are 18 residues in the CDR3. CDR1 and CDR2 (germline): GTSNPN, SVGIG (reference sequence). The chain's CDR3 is CAWSVRTGVPLASHEAFF. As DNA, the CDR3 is TGTGCCTGGAGTGTACGGACAGGGGTCCCGTTGGCATCCCATGAAGCTTTCTTT.

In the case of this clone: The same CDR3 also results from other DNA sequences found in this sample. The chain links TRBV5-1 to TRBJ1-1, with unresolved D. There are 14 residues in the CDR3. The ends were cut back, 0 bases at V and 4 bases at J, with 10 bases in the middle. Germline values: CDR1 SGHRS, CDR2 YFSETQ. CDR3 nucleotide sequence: TGCGCCAGCAGCTTGGCCAACGGCGGCACTGAAGCTTTCTTT. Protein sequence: CASSLANGGTEAFF.

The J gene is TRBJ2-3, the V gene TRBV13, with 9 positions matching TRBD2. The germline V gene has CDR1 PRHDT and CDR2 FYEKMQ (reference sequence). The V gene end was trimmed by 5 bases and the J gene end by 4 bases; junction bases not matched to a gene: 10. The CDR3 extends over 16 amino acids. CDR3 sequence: CASSGGAGGPSDTQYF. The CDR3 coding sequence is TGTGCCAGCAGCGGTGGGGCGGGAGGGCCATCAGATACGCAGTATTTT.